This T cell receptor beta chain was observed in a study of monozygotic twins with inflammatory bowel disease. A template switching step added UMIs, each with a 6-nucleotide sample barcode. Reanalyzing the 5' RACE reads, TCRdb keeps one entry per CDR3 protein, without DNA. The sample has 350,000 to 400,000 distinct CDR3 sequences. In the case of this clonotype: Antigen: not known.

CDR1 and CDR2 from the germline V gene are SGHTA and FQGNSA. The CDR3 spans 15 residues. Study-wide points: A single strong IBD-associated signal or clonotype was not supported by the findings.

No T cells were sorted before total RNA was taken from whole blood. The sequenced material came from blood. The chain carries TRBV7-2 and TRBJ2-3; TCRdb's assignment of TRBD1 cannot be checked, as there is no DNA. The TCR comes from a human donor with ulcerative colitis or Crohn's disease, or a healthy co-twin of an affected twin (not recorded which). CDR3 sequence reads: CASSLDRAVTDTQYF. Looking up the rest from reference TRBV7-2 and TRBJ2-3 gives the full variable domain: GAGVSQSPSNKVTEKGKDVELRCDPISGHTALYWYRQSLGQGLEFLIYFQGNSAPDKSGLPSDRFSAERTGGSVSTLTIQRTQQEDSAVYLCASSLDRAVTDTQYFGPGTRLTVL.